A selection of T cell receptor beta chains follows, all from one sample in a study of PD-1 blockade in classical Hodgkin lymphoma. Assay used: immunoSEQ multiplex PCR; TCRdb lists only in-frame clones, some missing. The sample holds around 66,000 clones; 75% to 90% are singletons and the top ten take over 12%. Source: peripheral blood mononuclear cells (PBMCs), taken at baseline. All receptors come from a human donor with classical Hodgkin lymphoma. Both conserved end residues are part of each CDR3. A D gene is named only where the DNA matches it firmly. Not every row has a clone size; where given, it reads once, few, many or a size class.

TRBV4-1	TRBJ2-3	.	.	CASSQGLAGGPRTDTQYF	TGCGCCAGCAGCCAAGGACTAGCAGGGGGACCTCGCACAGATACGCAGTATTTT
TRBV15	TRBJ2-5	.	.	CATSREGRDAETQYF	TGTGCCACCAGCAGAGAAGGCAGGGACGCAGAGACCCAGTACTTC
TRBV7-6	TRBJ2-7	.	TRBD1	CASSLGTGGEQYF	TGTGCCAGCAGCCTTGGGACAGGGGGCGAGCAGTACTTC
TRBV27	TRBJ2-7	.	.	CARFDGAYEQYF	TGTGCCAGATTCGATGGAGCCTACGAGCAGTACTTC
TRBV11-2	TRBJ2-7	.	.	CASSSRRTPRRTYEQYF	TGTGCCAGCAGCTCACGCCGGACACCACGAAGAACCTACGAGCAGTACTTC
TRBV6-6	TRBJ1-3	.	.	CASSDDSSGNTIYF	TGTGCCAGCAGTGATGACAGCTCTGGAAACACCATATATTTT
TRBV10-3	TRBJ1-2	.	.	CAISVSRDPNYGYTF	TGTGCCATCAGTGTATCCAGAGACCCTAACTATGGCTACACCTTC
TRBV4-1	TRBJ2-3	.	TRBD2	CASSPLGGGAKDTQYF	TGCGCCAGCAGCCCTTTGGGCGGGGGGGCGAAAGATACGCAGTATTTT
TRBV10-1	TRBJ2-3	.	.	CASSESMGSTTDTQYF	TGCGCCAGCAGTGAGTCGATGGGGTCTACCACAGATACGCAGTATTTT
TRBV7-9	TRBJ2-5	.	.	CASSPRDTEETQYF	TGTGCCAGCAGTCCACGGGACACCGAAGAGACCCAGTACTTC
TRBV30	TRBJ1-3	.	.	CAWSVPEGPGGNTIYF	TGTGCCTGGAGTGTACCTGAGGGCCCAGGAGGAAACACCATATATTTT
TRBV11-2	TRBJ2-1	.	.	CASSPLSVGEQFF	TGTGCCAGCAGCCCCCTTAGTGTCGGCGAGCAGTTCTTC
TRBV2	TRBJ2-3	.	.	CASSGWPSTDTQYF	TGTGCCAGCAGTGGTTGGCCTAGCACAGATACGCAGTATTTT
TRBV7-9	TRBJ1-3	.	TRBD1	CASSLGSNRGLLSGNTIYF	TGTGCCAGCAGCTTAGGGTCTAACAGGGGGCTCCTCTCTGGAAACACCATATATTTT
TRBV7-2	TRBJ2-7	once	.	CASSSLSSSQRSYEQYF	TGTGCCAGCAGCTCACTCTCGTCGTCTCAACGGTCGTACGAGCAGTACTTC
TRBV27	TRBJ2-2	.	TRBD1	CASSAPRTGDGELFF	TGTGCCAGCAGTGCCCCACGGACAGGGGACGGGGAGCTGTTTTTT
TRBV11-2	TRBJ2-1	.	TRBD2	CASSSEAGTHNEQFF	TGTGCCAGCAGCTCCGAAGCGGGGACGCACAATGAGCAGTTCTTC
TRBV19	TRBJ1-5	.	.	CATQRGENSNQPQHF	TGTGCCACCCAGAGGGGGGAAAATAGCAATCAGCCCCAGCATTTT
TRBV7-2	TRBJ1-5	.	.	CASSSHDSYSNQPQHF	TGTGCCAGCAGCTCCCATGACAGTTATAGCAATCAGCCCCAGCATTTT
TRBV6-5	TRBJ2-1	.	.	CASSYKTRVTSEQFF	TGTGCCAGCAGTTACAAGACTAGGGTAACTAGTGAGCAGTTCTTC
TRBV6-1	TRBJ1-2	.	.	CASNLQDSVSYGYTF	TGTGCCAGCAACCTCCAGGACAGCGTTTCCTATGGCTACACCTTC
TRBV6-4	TRBJ2-1	few	.	CASSASVSPYNEQFF	TGTGCCAGCAGTGCTAGCGTTAGCCCCTACAATGAGCAGTTCTTC
TRBV10-1	TRBJ2-3	few	.	CASSELPRDTQYF	TGCGCCAGCAGTGAGTTACCCAGAGATACGCAGTATTTT
TRBV29-1	TRBJ2-1	.	.	CSVELRWNEQFF	TGCAGCGTTGAGCTGCGCTGGAATGAGCAGTTCTTC
TRBV30	TRBJ2-3	.	TRBD2	CARSGGGYTDTQYF	TGTGCCCGAAGCGGGGGCGGGTACACAGATACGCAGTATTTT
TRBV18	TRBJ1-2	.	.	CASSPWTDYGYTF	TGTGCCAGCTCACCTTGGACTGACTATGGCTACACCTTC
TRBV6-6	TRBJ1-2	.	TRBD1	CASSSDRAGYGYTF	TGTGCCAGCAGTTCGGACAGGGCGGGCTATGGCTACACCTTC
TRBV10-3	TRBJ2-1	.	.	CAISARNEQFF	TGTGCCATCAGTGCACGTAATGAGCAGTTCTTC
TRBV5-1	TRBJ2-7	.	.	CASSLAGGGGEQYF	TGCGCCAGCAGCTTGGCCGGGGGCGGGGGCGAGCAGTACTTC
TRBV15	TRBJ1-2	.	.	CATSTIDSGYTF	TGTGCCACCAGCACCATAGACAGCGGCTACACCTTC
TRBV6-5	TRBJ1-3	.	TRBD1	CASQDRGAGNTIYF	TGTGCCAGCCAGGACAGGGGCGCTGGAAACACCATATATTTT
TRBV18	TRBJ2-7	once	.	CASSPTGQGRYEQYF	TGTGCCAGCTCACCAACAGGGCAAGGGAGGTACGAGCAGTACTTC
TRBV19	TRBJ1-1	.	.	CASSWPNTEAFF	TGTGCCAGTAGTTGGCCGAACACTGAAGCTTTCTTT
TRBV7-9	TRBJ2-3	.	TRBD1	CASSLGDRGVYDTQYF	TGTGCCAGCAGCTTAGGGGACAGGGGAGTGTACGATACGCAGTATTTT
TRBV9	TRBJ2-2	.	.	CASSALAKTYTNTGELFF	TGTGCCAGCAGCGCCCTAGCTAAAACTTACACGAACACCGGGGAGCTGTTTTTT
TRBV2	TRBJ1-4	.	.	CASSEAVRDVEKLFF	TGTGCCAGCAGTGAAGCGGTCAGGGACGTTGAAAAACTGTTTTTT
TRBV10-3	TRBJ2-1	.	.	CAISELAALVYNEQFF	TGTGCCATCAGTGAACTAGCCGCGTTGGTCTACAATGAGCAGTTCTTC